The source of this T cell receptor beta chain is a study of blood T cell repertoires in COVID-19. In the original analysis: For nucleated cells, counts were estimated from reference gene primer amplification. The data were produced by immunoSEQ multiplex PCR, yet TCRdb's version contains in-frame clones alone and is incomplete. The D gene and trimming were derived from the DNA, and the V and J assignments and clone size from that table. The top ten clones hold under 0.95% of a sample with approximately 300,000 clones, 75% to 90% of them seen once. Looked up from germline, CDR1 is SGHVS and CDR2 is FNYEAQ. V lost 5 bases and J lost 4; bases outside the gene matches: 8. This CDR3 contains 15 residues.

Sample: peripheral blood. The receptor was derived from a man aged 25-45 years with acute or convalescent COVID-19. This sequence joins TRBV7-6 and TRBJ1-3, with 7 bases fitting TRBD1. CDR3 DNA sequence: TGTGCCAGCAGCCAAACAGGGGCGGGAGGAAACACCATATATTTT. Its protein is CASSQTGAGGNTIYF.